This TCR beta chain appears in the sequencing data of a study of graft-versus-host responses after intestinal transplantation. Across the whole study: Anti-thymocyte globulin induction was given to all recipients, followed by tacrolimus and steroids for roughly 3 years.

CDR3 size: 14 residues. Trimming took 6 bases from V and 4 from J; bases not matched to a gene: 5. Germline CDR1 reads SGDLS; CDR2 reads YYNGEE. Study findings and constraints: The recipient marrow held GvH clones, and some of them showed up first in ileum or blood.

A note on this clone: Its antigen is not identified.

This table comes from immunoSEQ multiplex PCR, and its TCRdb copy is limited to in-frame clones, with some not included. The sample lists approximately 12,000 clones, about 83% occurring once. Sequencing was performed on PBMCs, taken about 130 days after transplant. This clonotype originated in a human patient who received an intestinal transplant, so some T cells may come from the graft donor. The V gene is TRBV9, the J gene TRBJ2-1; TRBD2 aligns across 9 bases. CDR3 coding DNA: TGTGCCAGCAATTCAGGACTAGCGTACAATGAGCAGTTCTTC. Residues: CASNSGLAYNEQFF.